A single sample gave rise to the 32 T cell receptor beta chains below, sequenced in a study of T-cell memory formation after mild COVID-19. Each CDR3 protein gets one entry after TCRdb re-called the 5' RACE reads with MiXCR. The data show 190,000 or so distinct CDR3 sequences, about 10% seen once. The material sequenced was PBMCs or a T cell subset sorted from them (not recorded which). The receptors were sampled from a man aged 18 to 35 who had mild COVID-19 (a few samples of this study predate the infection). Cell type and time point are not known.

The table lists this clonotype with many counts. The DNA for the CDR3 is TGTGCCAGCAGCCCGACAGTGACAGGGGGGGCCTACAATGAGCAGTTCTTC. This codes for CASSPTVTGGAYNEQFF. The V and J genes are TRBV7-2 and TRBJ2-1; 9 bases are a match to TRBD1. There are 17 residues in the CDR3. The V segment lost 5 bases and the J segment 2 bases; nucleotides outside the gene matches: 10. Germline V CDR1 and CDR2: SGHTA, FQGNSA.

This clonotype was seen more than once but under ten times. This chain joins TRBV4-1 and TRBJ1-1; 8 positions match TRBD1. The CDR3 is 16 amino acids. Per germline, CDR1 MGHRA and CDR2 YSYEKL. V shed 1 base and J 7 bases; nucleotides not matched to a gene: 11. As DNA, the CDR3 is TGCGCCAGCAGCCAAGGGGAGGCAGGGGGCTTCGGTGAAGCTTTCTTT. Translation: CASSQGEAGGFGEAFF.

The chain links TRBV5-1 to TRBJ2-2; TRBD1 matches 7 bases. The CDR3 has 16 residues. Looked up from germline, CDR1 is SGHRS and CDR2 is YFSETQ. J gave up 6 bases and V 4 bases, and 12 bases lay outside the gene matches. The chain's CDR3 is CASSLSDRFGAGELFF. The CDR3 DNA is TGCGCCAGCAGCCTCTCGGACAGGTTTGGGGCCGGGGAGCTGTTTTTT.

This clonotype was counted many times. The chain uses TRBV7-9 and TRBJ2-5, with D unclear. The CDR3 contains 16 residues. The germline V gene has CDR1 SEHNR and CDR2 FQNEAQ (reference sequence). Trimming shortened V by 5 bases and J by 1 base, and 17 bases separated the two germline ends. This chain's CDR3 is CASSLHNTVLQETQYF. CDR3 in DNA: TGTGCCAGCAGCCTCCACAATACGGTACTCCAAGAGACCCAGTACTTC.

This clonotype came up a few times. This rearrangement joins TRBV5-1 to TRBJ2-2; D is ambiguous. V was clipped by 2 bases and J by 8 bases, with 16 bases between them. CDR1 and CDR2 (germline): SGHRS, YFSETQ. This CDR3 has 15 amino acids. Here the CDR3 reads CASSFYPETWGELFF. The CDR3 DNA reads as TGCGCCAGCAGCTTTTATCCGGAAACTTGGGGGGAGCTGTTTTTT.

CDR3 in amino acids: CASNEGLNYGYTF. CDR3 nucleotides: TGTGCCAGCAACGAGGGCCTTAACTATGGCTACACCTTC. The V and J genes are TRBV7-9 and TRBJ1-2; D not resolved. CDR1 and CDR2 (germline): SEHNR, FQNEAQ (reference sequence). V lost 7 bases and J 1 base, leaving 10 bases between the germline ends. The CDR3 runs to 13 residues.

J is TRBJ1-1 and V is TRBV18; a weak D match, TRBD1 (5 bases). In germline, CDR1 is KGHSH, CDR2 LQKENI. V was trimmed by 4 bases and J by 7 bases, leaving 16 bases between them. This CDR3 has 14 residues. The CDR3 DNA sequence: TGTGCCAGCTCACGCCCGACAGACACAGTTGAAGCTTTCTTT. Translation gives CASSRPTDTVEAFF.

This clonotype showed up just a few times. This rearrangement joins TRBV4-2 to TRBJ2-3; TRBD2 aligns across 8 bases. This CDR3 is 17 amino acids long. With 0 bases clipped from V and 2 bases from J, the junction kept 7 bases outside the gene matches. Germline-derived CDR1 and CDR2 are LGHNA and YNFKEQ. The CDR3 spells CASSQDVPRGVTDTQYF. The CDR3 nucleotides are TGTGCCAGCAGCCAAGACGTCCCGCGGGGGGTCACAGATACGCAGTATTTT.

This clonotype was recorded a few times. V and J are TRBV7-2 and TRBJ1-6, with D possibly being TRBD1 (5 bases). CDR1 is SGHTA, CDR2 FQGNSA, per germline. CDR3 length equals 16 residues. Trimming removed 5 bases at V and 9 bases at J, with 20 bases between. This CDR3 is CASSPQGWGSGSPLHF. The CDR3 DNA is TGTGCCAGCAGCCCTCAGGGTTGGGGGTCCGGTTCACCCCTCCACTTT. The full variable domain, its missing parts supplied by reference TRBV7-2 and TRBJ1-6, is GAGVSQSPSNKVTEKGKDVELRCDPISGHTALYWYRQSLGQGLEFLIYFQGNSAPDKSGLPSDRFSAERTGGSVSTLTIQRTQQEDSAVYLCASSPQGWGSGSPLHFGNGTRLTVT.

The chain uses TRBV7-8 and TRBJ1-5; perhaps TRBD1 as D (5 bases). Trimming stripped 4 bases from V and 3 bases from J, with 16 bases between. The CDR3 runs 16 residues. The germline gives CDR1 SGHVS, CDR2 FQNEAQ. The CDR3 DNA sequence: TGTGCCAGCAGCTCGCAGCCGGGACCGGTCAATCAGCCCCAGCATTTT. This codes for CASSSQPGPVNQPQHF.

This clonotype showed up just a few times. This chain connects TRBV11-2 to TRBJ2-1; 7 positions agree with TRBD1. The CDR3 runs 16 residues. V lost 6 bases, J lost 0 bases, and 8 bases stayed unmatched. Germline V CDR1 and CDR2: SGHAT, FQNNGV. The CDR3 DNA sequence: TGTGCCAGCAGGCCAAACAGGGGAAGCTCCTACAATGAGCAGTTCTTC. Translation: CASRPNRGSSYNEQFF.

This clonotype has a count of ten or more. The J gene is TRBJ2-5, the V gene TRBV20-1, with TRBD1 matching over 10 bases. The junction had 8 bases not matched to a gene; V was cut back by 6 bases and J by 1 base. Germline loops: CDR1 DFQATT, CDR2 SNEGSKA (reference sequence). The CDR3 length is 15 residues. The CDR3 nucleotides are TGCAGTGCCCCCAGGACAGGGGGGGCCCAAGAGACCCAGTACTTC. Protein product: CSAPRTGGAQETQYF.

This clonotype has more than one count but fewer than ten. The chain carries TRBV18 and TRBJ2-3; D is unclear. Trimming removed 0 bases at V and 6 bases at J, with 10 bases between. The CDR3 has 14 residues. Germline V gives CDR1 KGHSH, CDR2 LQKENI. CDR3 in amino acids: CASSPPNRPDTQYF. Written as DNA, the CDR3 is TGTGCCAGCTCACCACCGAACCGGCCGGATACGCAGTATTTT.

This clonotype appeared a few times. V gene TRBV29-1 combines with J gene TRBJ2-3, with 8 bases matching TRBD1. There are 14 residues in the CDR3. The V gene end was trimmed by 8 bases and the J gene end by 0 bases; junction bases not matched to a gene: 7. The germline gives CDR1 SQVTM, CDR2 ANQGSEA. The CDR3 DNA reads as TGCAGCCTCAGACAGGGGTCTAGCACAGATACGCAGTATTTT. Translating gives CSLRQGSSTDTQYF.

The gene calls are TRBV5-5 and TRBJ2-2; D perhaps matches TRBD2 (7 bases). Germline CDR1 is SGHKS and CDR2 is YYEKEE (reference sequence). The CDR3 length is 15 residues. Trimming took off 4 bases at V and 2 bases at J, with 12 bases between the two ends. The CDR3 spells CASSPRGLNTGELFF. The CDR3 DNA reads as TGTGCCAGCAGCCCGCGGGGGCTAAACACCGGGGAGCTGTTTTTT. The full variable domain, with the rest looked up from reference TRBV5-5 and TRBJ2-2, is DAGVTQSPTHLIKTRGQQVTLRCSPISGHKSVSWYQQVLGQGPQFIFQYYEKEERGRGNFPDRFSARQFPNYSSELNVNALLLGDSALYLCASSPRGLNTGELFFGEGSRLTVL.

The genes are TRBV7-2 and TRBJ2-2, with 8 bases aligning to TRBD1. With 5 bases clipped from V and 4 bases from J, the junction kept 9 bases outside the gene matches. CDR3 length: 16 amino acids. The germline CDR1 and CDR2 sequences are SGHTA and FQGNSA. The CDR3 DNA follows: TGTGCCAGCAGCCCCCCGGGACAGGCTGGCACCGGGGAGCTGTTTTTT. Encoded protein: CASSPPGQAGTGELFF.

This clonotype appeared a few times. The chain joins TRBV11-2 to TRBJ2-3; TRBD2 might be the D (5 bases). The CDR3 runs 14 residues. Trimming stripped 0 bases from V and 8 bases from J, with 12 bases between. CDR1 is SGHAT and CDR2 is FQNNGV in the germline V gene. The CDR3 sequence: CASSLEPSPVTQYF. CDR3 coding DNA: TGTGCCAGCAGCTTAGAACCTAGCCCGGTTACGCAGTATTTT.

This chain links TRBV28 with TRBJ1-2; a possible D gene is TRBD1 (5 bases). V dropped 11 bases and J dropped 2 bases, with 9 bases sitting between them. Germline values: CDR1 MDHEN, CDR2 SYDVKM. The CDR3 is 11 residues long. DNA of the CDR3: TGTGCCGGGGCATCAAACTATGGCTACACCTTC. As protein: CAGASNYGYTF.

This clonotype was seen only a few times. This chain uses TRBV5-1 with TRBJ2-1; D is uncertain. Germline V gene data show CDR1 as SGHRS and CDR2 as YFSETQ. This CDR3 region has 13 residues. Trimming shortened V by 2 bases and J by 5 bases, and 8 bases separated the two germline ends. The CDR3 DNA reads as TGCGCCAGCAGCTTTACACATGACAATGAGCAGTTCTTC. It encodes CASSFTHDNEQFF.

The table lists this clonotype with a few counts. The chain links TRBV15 to TRBJ1-5; D not resolved. Germline V gene sequence: CDR1 LNHNV, CDR2 YYDKDF (reference sequence). V dropped 3 bases and J dropped 0 bases, with 9 bases sitting between them. The CDR3 has 15 amino acids. CDR3 DNA: TGTGCCACCAGCAGGGGCAGCTATAGCAATCAGCCCCAGCATTTT. Amino acids: CATSRGSYSNQPQHF.

This chain joins TRBV11-2 and TRBJ2-4; tentatively, D is TRBD1 (5 bases). V was clipped by 1 base and J by 0 bases, with 16 bases between them. The length of the CDR3 is 18 residues. Germline CDR1 SGHAT, CDR2 FQNNGV. The CDR3 sequence: CASSLAPVQGGAKNIQYF. Written as DNA, the CDR3 is TGTGCCAGCAGCTTAGCCCCGGTGCAGGGTGGAGCCAAAAACATTCAGTACTTC.

V and J are TRBV7-3 and TRBJ2-3; D is tentatively TRBD1 or TRBD2 (5 bases each). Germline-derived CDR1 and CDR2 are SGHTA and FQGTGA. There are 13 residues in the CDR3. Deletions cut 5 bases from V and 3 bases from J, with 9 bases between. The CDR3 sequence is CASSRGLTDTQYF. The CDR3 DNA reads as TGTGCCAGCAGCCGGGGCCTGACAGATACGCAGTATTTT. Using reference TRBV7-3 and TRBJ2-3 for the parts outside the CDR3, the full variable domain is GAGVSQTPSNKVTEKGKYVELRCDPISGHTALYWYRQSLGQGPEFLIYFQGTGAADDSGLPNDRFFAVRPEGSVSTLKIQRTERGDSAVYLCASSRGLTDTQYFGPGTRLTVL.

The rearrangement uses TRBV29-1 and TRBJ2-3; 8 bases fit TRBD2. Trimming removed 4 bases from V and 2 bases from J; junction bases left unmatched: 8. Germline V gene sequence: CDR1 SQVTM, CDR2 ANQGSEA. The CDR3 contains 15 residues. CDR3 bases: TGCAGCGTTGGGAAACGGGGGGGCGACACAGATACGCAGTATTTT. Translation gives CSVGKRGGDTDTQYF.

This rearrangement joins TRBV12-3 or TRBV12-4 to TRBJ1-5; 12 bases map to TRBD1. The J segment lost 10 bases and the V segment lost 5 bases, leaving 9 bases of the junction unmatched. CDR3 size: 15 residues. CDR3 loop: CASSPPGTGGPPQHF. The CDR3 nucleotides read TGTGCCAGCAGTCCCCCCGGGACAGGGGGCCCTCCCCAGCATTTT.

The V call is TRBV7-2, the J call TRBJ2-5, with D possibly called TRBD1 or TRBD2 (5 bases each). The germline V and J ends were trimmed by 4 bases and 10 bases, with 16 bases remaining between them. Germline lookup yields CDR1 SGHTA and CDR2 FQGNSA. The CDR3 is 13 residues long. The CDR3 DNA is TGTGCCAGCAGCTCCGGGGCCGGAAAGATCCAGTACTTC. Translated, it gives CASSSGAGKIQYF.

V usage is TRBV11-2 and J usage is TRBJ2-7; D unresolved. Germline assignment: CDR1 SGHAT and CDR2 FQNNGV. This CDR3 is built from 14 residues. Trimming stripped 0 bases from V and 7 bases from J, with 13 bases between. The CDR3 nucleotides are TGTGCCAGCAGCTTAGATTACCAGGCTGCGGAGCAGTACGTC. It specifies CASSLDYQAAEQYV.

This clonotype was recorded a few times. CDR3 amino acids: CASNPAEGAYEQYF. The CDR3 nucleotides are TGTGCCAGCAACCCTGCGGAGGGAGCCTACGAGCAGTACTTC. The rearrangement joins TRBV6-1 to TRBJ2-7, with D perhaps matching TRBD2 (6 bases). The length of the CDR3 is 14 residues. V lost 7 bases and J lost 2, with 15 bases in between. Germline CDR1 and CDR2: MNHNS and SASEGT.

This clonotype was counted a few times. The chain links TRBV7-2 to TRBJ1-1; a possible D gene is TRBD1 (5 bases). The CDR3 is 14 amino acids. The germline gives CDR1 SGHTA, CDR2 FQGNSA. Trimming took 5 bases from V and 3 from J, leaving 13 bases between them. This CDR3 reads CASSPARGDTEAFF. As DNA, the CDR3 is TGTGCCAGCAGCCCCGCAAGAGGGGACACTGAAGCTTTCTTT.

The genes are TRBV4-3 and TRBJ2-2, with a possible D match to TRBD2 (5 bases). Germline-derived CDR1 and CDR2 are LGHNA and YSLEER. This CDR3 region has 16 residues. Trimming cost V 0 bases and J 4 bases, with 12 bases left between them. CDR3 sequence: CASSQEARGRTGELFF. CDR3 DNA: TGCGCCAGCAGCCAAGAGGCCCGGGGTCGCACCGGGGAGCTGTTTTTT.

The table lists this clonotype with many counts. The rearrangement joins TRBV7-8 to TRBJ1-4; a weak D match, TRBD1 (5 bases). With 2 bases removed from V and 8 bases from J, the gap between germline ends came to 15 bases. The V gene's germline CDR1 is SGHVS and CDR2 FQNEAQ. The CDR3 has 15 amino acids. This chain's CDR3 is CASSLSRARREKLFF. For the CDR3, the DNA is TGTGCCAGCAGCTTAAGCAGGGCGCGGAGGGAAAAACTGTTTTTT.

This chain joins TRBV29-1 and TRBJ2-7, with 7 bases lining up with TRBD1. V dropped 5 bases and J dropped 2; count of bases not matched to a gene: 6. The germline CDR1 and CDR2 sequences are SQVTM and ANQGSEA. The CDR3 loop spans 13 amino acids. CDR3 sequence reads: CSVSRDSPYEQYF. In DNA, the CDR3 is TGCAGCGTTTCCCGGGACAGCCCCTACGAGCAGTACTTC.

As regards this clonotype: The germline gene is not matched at one end of the junction; a read error may be the cause. This chain connects TRBV7-7 to TRBJ2-5; D unresolved. This CDR3 contains 13 residues. Germline V gene data show CDR1 as SSHAT and CDR2 as FNYEAQ (reference sequence). The CDR3 protein is CASSFWGQETQYF. The CDR3 nucleotides read TGTGCTAGCAGCTTTTGGGGTCAAGAGACCCAGTACTTC. The whole variable domain, filled in from reference TRBV7-7 and TRBJ2-5, reads GAGVSQSPRYKVTKRGQDVTLRCDPISSHATLYWYQQALGQGPEFLTYFNYEAQPDKSGLPSDRFSAERPEGSISTLTIQRTEQRDSAMYRCASSFWGQETQYFGPGTRLLVL.